Below are 24 T cell receptor beta chains sequenced from a single sample in a study of blood T cells in healthy people across ages. A J-beta primer mix and a sample-barcoded 5' primer were used in a second PCR of about 7 to 12 cycles. In TCRdb, the 5' RACE reads were re-called with MiXCR into one record per CDR3 protein. Of approximately 780,000 distinct CDR3 sequences listed, about a quarter are singletons. This sample also belongs to another study, concerning T cells of mothers and their children.

Input material: blood. The receptors stem from a boy under 18 in good health.

This clonotype has more than one count but fewer than ten. The chain employs TRBV7-8 and TRBJ1-5, with TRBD1 matching 8 bases. The CDR3 loop spans 15 amino acids. CDR1 and CDR2 (germline): SGHVS, FQNEAQ. V was pared by 5 bases and J by 5 bases, with 8 bases of the junction left unmatched. CDR3 sequence reads: CASSIEVDRDQPQHF. For the CDR3, the DNA is TGTGCCAGCAGCATAGAAGTGGACAGGGATCAGCCCCAGCATTTT.

This clonotype was seen once. The chain links TRBV20-1 to TRBJ2-3; D unclear. V shed 0 bases and J shed 2 bases, with 9 bases lying between them. The CDR3 runs to 14 residues. Germline V gene data show CDR1 as DFQATT and CDR2 as SNEGSKA (reference sequence). CDR3: CSARDLAFTDTQYF. CDR3 nucleotides: TGCAGTGCTAGAGATCTCGCTTTCACAGATACGCAGTATTTT.

This sequence joins TRBV6-2 or TRBV6-3 and TRBJ1-5; 8 bases match TRBD1. This CDR3 region has 17 residues. The germline V gene encodes CDR1 MNHEY and CDR2 SVGEGT. The trim removed 0 bases at V and 1 base at J, leaving 5 bases unmatched. CDR3 in amino acids: CASSYSGQGTSNQPQHF. The CDR3 nucleotides are TGTGCCAGCAGTTACTCAGGACAGGGAACAAGCAATCAGCCCCAGCATTTT.

The CDR3 nucleotides are TGTGCCAGCAGCTTAGGGGTCGGGGCAACCTACGAGCAGTACTTC. Translated, it gives CASSLGVGATYEQYF. The genes are TRBV7-3 and TRBJ2-7; perhaps D is TRBD1 or TRBD2 (5 bases each). Germline loops: CDR1 SGHTA, CDR2 FQGTGA. The CDR3 is made up of 15 amino acids. Trimming took 2 bases from V and 2 from J, leaving 13 bases between them.

V and J are TRBV5-1 and TRBJ2-7; TRBD1 is a possible D gene (6 bases). Trimming cost V 4 bases and J 3 bases, with 14 bases left between them. This CDR3 has 14 residues. Germline V gene data show CDR1 as SGHRS and CDR2 as YFSETQ. The CDR3 reads CASSPGQSNYEQYF. The CDR3 region has the DNA TGCGCCAGCAGCCCTGGACAGAGTAACTACGAGCAGTACTTC.

This clonotype was seen many times. The rearrangement links TRBV28 to TRBJ2-2; D not resolved. CDR1 is MDHEN, CDR2 SYDVKM, per germline. The CDR3 is 14 amino acids. V dropped 9 bases and J dropped 0 bases, with 11 bases sitting between them. For the CDR3, the DNA is TGTGCCAGTCTCCCGGCGGCGAACACCGGGGAGCTGTTTTTT. Translating it yields CASLPAANTGELFF.

The chain joins TRBV29-1 to TRBJ2-5; a weak D match, TRBD1 (5 bases). The ends were cut back, 6 bases at V and 0 bases at J, with 17 bases in the middle. Germline V gene lookup returns CDR1 SQVTM and CDR2 ANQGSEA. There are 15 residues in the CDR3. The CDR3 protein is CSVVVQGWYQETQYF. CDR3 DNA sequence: TGCAGCGTCGTCGTGCAGGGCTGGTACCAAGAGACCCAGTACTTC.

The chain links TRBV2 to TRBJ1-5, with a possible D match to TRBD1 (5 bases). The germline CDR1 and CDR2 sequences are SNHLY and FYNNEI. The CDR3 length is 12 residues. V shed 2 bases and J shed 9 bases, with 8 bases lying between them. The DNA for the CDR3 is TGTGCCAGCAGTGAACGGGGACGGCCCCAGCATTTT. Encoded protein: CASSERGRPQHF.

This clonotype was recorded many times. J is TRBJ1-6 and V is TRBV4-2; D call uncertain. Trimming took 0 bases from V and 6 from J, leaving 9 bases between them. The germline gives CDR1 LGHNA, CDR2 YNFKEQ. This CDR3 region has 15 residues. The CDR3 DNA follows: TGTGCCAGCAGCCAAGATGGCCAGAGTAATTCACCCCTCCACTTT. As protein: CASSQDGQSNSPLHF.

The V call is TRBV7-9, the J call TRBJ1-6; 9 bases are shared with TRBD1. Per germline, CDR1 SEHNR and CDR2 FQNEAQ (reference sequence). V lost 4 bases and J lost 8; bases outside the gene matches: 6. The CDR3 has 15 residues. The CDR3 is CASSSPGQGHSPLHF. The CDR3 nucleotides read TGTGCCAGCAGCTCGCCGGGACAGGGTCATTCACCCCTCCACTTT. Complete variable domain (other parts from reference TRBV7-9 and TRBJ1-6): DTGVSQNPRHKITKRGQNVTFRCDPISEHNRLYWYRQTLGQGPEFLTYFQNEAQLEKSRLLSDRFSAERPKGSFSTLEIQRTEQGDSAMYLCASSSPGQGHSPLHFGNGTRLTVT.

The genes are TRBV21-1 and TRBJ2-7; the table calls TRBD2, which could not be checked here. TRBV21-1 is a pseudogene segment. The CDR3 is made up of 16 amino acids. DNA of the CDR3: TGTGCCAGCAGCAAAGAAAAACTAGCGGGGACCTACGAGCAGTACTTC. Its translation is CASSKEKLAGTYEQYF.

This clonotype was observed a handful of times. The chain uses TRBV14 and TRBJ2-5, with 12 bases that match TRBD1. Trimming cost V 7 bases and J 4 bases; bases outside gene matches: 10. Germline V gives CDR1 SGHDN, CDR2 FVKESK. The CDR3 has 16 residues. The DNA for the CDR3 is TGTGCCAGCATCCGGGAGGGACAGGGGGCGCGAGAGACCCAGTACTTC. This gives the protein CASIREGQGARETQYF.

This chain connects TRBV2 to TRBJ2-2; TRBD1 matches at 8 bases. Germline V gene data show CDR1 as SNHLY and CDR2 as FYNNEI. The CDR3 runs to 13 residues. The trim removed 6 bases at V and 7 bases at J, leaving 4 bases unmatched. The CDR3 sequence: CASRDRVVGELFF. The CDR3 bases are TGTGCCAGCAGGGACAGGGTAGTCGGGGAGCTGTTTTTT.

This clonotype was seen a few times. This chain uses TRBV20-1 with TRBJ1-2, with TRBD1 as a possible D gene (5 bases). The germline V and J ends were trimmed by 6 bases and 4 bases, with 15 bases remaining between them. This CDR3 contains 13 residues. Per the germline V gene, CDR1 is DFQATT and CDR2 is SNEGSKA (reference sequence). The CDR3 bases are TGCAGTGCGACTCCGGGACGGATCTATGGCTACACCTTC. Its protein is CSATPGRIYGYTF.

The J gene is TRBJ2-3, the V gene TRBV7-9; 8 positions agree with TRBD1. Germline V gene sequence: CDR1 SEHNR, CDR2 FQNEAQ (reference sequence). This CDR3 is 16 amino acids long. Trimming cost V 4 bases and J 1 base; bases outside gene matches: 7. The DNA of the CDR3 is TGTGCCAGCAGCTCGTGGACAGGGACGGGCACAGATACGCAGTATTTT. Its protein product is CASSSWTGTGTDTQYF.

V usage is TRBV15 and J usage is TRBJ2-1; 7 nucleotides line up with TRBD2. Germline V gene sequence: CDR1 LNHNV, CDR2 YYDKDF (reference sequence). Losses at the gene ends were 5 bases for V and 6 bases for J; bases not matched to a gene: 7. The CDR3 sequence is 14 residues long. CDR3 in amino acids: CATSRGLVGNEQFF. The CDR3 nucleotides read TGTGCCACCAGCCGAGGACTAGTAGGCAATGAGCAGTTCTTC.

The sample holds a few counts of this clonotype. The chain couples TRBV5-1 to TRBJ1-1; maybe TRBD1 (6 bases). Germline-derived CDR1 and CDR2 are SGHRS and YFSETQ. The CDR3 is made up of 12 amino acids. The ends were cut back, 3 bases at V and 7 bases at J, with 10 bases in the middle. CDR3 nucleotides: TGCGCCAGCAGCTCGACAGGATTTGAAGCTTTCTTT. It is translated as CASSSTGFEAFF.

This clonotype showed up just a few times. V usage is TRBV28 and J usage is TRBJ2-7; TRBD1 matches at 7 bases. The V gene end was trimmed by 6 bases and the J gene end by 6 bases; junction bases not matched to a gene: 11. The CDR3 runs 14 residues. The germline CDR1 and CDR2 sequences are MDHEN and SYDVKM. CDR3 sequence: CASSSGQLLVEQYF. The DNA for the CDR3 is TGTGCCAGCAGCTCGGGACAGCTGCTGGTCGAGCAGTACTTC.

The V gene is TRBV13, the J gene TRBJ2-1, with 8 bases matching TRBD1. V lost 5 bases and J lost 7; bases outside the gene matches: 4. CDR1 is PRHDT, CDR2 FYEKMQ, per germline (reference sequence). The CDR3 spans 13 residues. CDR3 DNA: TGTGCCAGCAGCACATACAGGGGGAATGAGCAGTTCTTC. It translates to CASSTYRGNEQFF.

On this clonotype itself: One end of the junction fails to match germline, which may point to a read error. This chain connects TRBV7-6 to TRBJ2-7, with 7 nucleotides matching TRBD1. Germline CDR1 SGHVS, CDR2 FNYEAQ. The CDR3 is made up of 15 amino acids. The CDR3 here is CANSPPGTATYEQYF. The CDR3, as DNA: TGTGCCAACAGCCCTCCCGGGACAGCCACCTACGAGCAGTACTTC. The complete variable domain, with remaining parts taken from reference TRBV7-6 and TRBJ2-7, reads GAGVSQSPRYKVTKRGQDVALRCDPISGHVSLYWYRQALGQGPEFLTYFNYEAQQDKSGLPNDRFSAERPEGSISTLTIQRTEQRDSAMYRCANSPPGTATYEQYFGPGTRLTVT.

A few counts support this clonotype. This chain uses TRBV24-1 with TRBJ1-2, with a tentative D call TRBD1 (5 bases). With 5 bases removed from V and 0 bases from J, the gap between germline ends came to 15 bases. The CDR3 length is 16 residues. Germline CDR1 reads KGHDR; CDR2 reads SFDVKD. DNA for the CDR3: TGTGCCACCAGTGGGGGGGATCGAAAGGCTAACTATGGCTACACCTTC. Translated: CATSGGDRKANYGYTF.

In this sample, this clonotype turned up a few times. This chain joins TRBV28 and TRBJ2-7; 9 bases map to TRBD1. CDR1 is MDHEN and CDR2 is SYDVKM in the germline V gene. The CDR3 has 16 residues. Unmatched junction bases numbered 11, after V lost 5 bases and J lost 3 bases. The CDR3 nucleotides are TGTGCCAGCAGTCAACCCCTCCGGGACAGGGTCTACGAGCAGTACTTC. It is translated as CASSQPLRDRVYEQYF.

As concerns this clonotype: A read error may produce the germline difference seen at one junction end. The chain joins TRBV3-1 to TRBJ2-1; D ambiguous. The CDR3 runs 14 residues. Germline V CDR1 and CDR2: LGHDT, YNNKEL (reference sequence). CDR3: CAGSQATAYNEQLF. Here the CDR3 DNA reads TGTGCCGGCAGCCAAGCAACGGCCTACAATGAGCAGCTCTTC.

V usage is TRBV4-1 and J usage is TRBJ1-4; D is unresolved. V lost 1 base and J 5 bases, leaving 14 bases between the germline ends. This CDR3 is 16 amino acids long. Germline CDR1 and CDR2: MGHRA and YSYEKL. The CDR3 loop is CASSQGAGPSNEKLFF. The CDR3 DNA reads TGCGCCAGCAGCCAAGGGGCAGGACCCTCAAATGAAAAACTGTTTTTT.